These 21 T cell receptor beta chains were sequenced from one sample in a study of blood T cell repertoires in COVID-19. Sequenced by immunoSEQ multiplex PCR; TCRdb stores in-frame clones only, minus some. The repertoire holds 90,000 to 150,000 clones, 80% to 90% seen once, with 0.88% in the top ten. Sample: peripheral blood. These receptors all come from a woman between 45 and 60 years old with active or convalescent COVID-19.

Note on this clone: Here the CDR3 omits its conserved ending phenylalanine or tryptophan, so a read error is the likely source. It is unclear where the CDR3 begins or ends on the DNA, so no DNA is shown, and the CDR3 is as TCRdb lists it. This sequence joins TRBV2 and TRBJ1-2; the D call of TRBD1 is as the table states it, not checked on the DNA. Termini included, the CDR3 measures 10 amino acids. Germline V gene sequence: CDR1 SNHLY, CDR2 FYNNEI. The CDR3 sequence: CASSAGQLEA.

The rearrangement uses TRBV7-9 and TRBJ2-7; 16 bases are a match to TRBD2. Trimming removed 5 bases from V and 6 bases from J; junction bases left unmatched: 13. There are 18 residues in the CDR3. The germline gives CDR1 SEHNR, CDR2 FQNEAQ (reference sequence). CDR3 residues: CASSGGKGTSGRAPEQYF. The DNA of the CDR3 is TGTGCCAGCAGCGGAGGGAAGGGGACTAGCGGGAGGGCCCCCGAGCAGTACTTC.

The chain carries TRBV2 and TRBJ1-1, with a tentative D call TRBD1 (6 bases). Germline V gene lookup returns CDR1 SNHLY and CDR2 FYNNEI. The ends were cut back, 6 bases at V and 1 base at J, with 15 bases in the middle. The CDR3 contains 15 residues. In DNA, the CDR3 is TGTGCCAGCAGGTTATCGGGACACTCGAACACTGAAGCTTTCTTT. Its protein is CASRLSGHSNTEAFF.

The CDR3 here is CASSSDRSYEQYF. CDR3 sequence (DNA): TGTGCCAGCAGTTCGGACAGAAGCTACGAGCAGTACTTC. The J gene is TRBJ2-7, the V gene TRBV7-2; possibly TRBD1 for D (6 bases). Germline values: CDR1 SGHTA, CDR2 FQGNSA. CDR3 size: 13 residues. Trimming shortened V by 6 bases and J by 3 bases, and 12 bases separated the two germline ends.

The V call is TRBV3-1 (or the pseudogene TRBV3-2), the J call TRBJ2-7; TRBD2 matches at 8 bases. From germline, CDR1 is LGHDT and CDR2 YNNKEL (reference sequence). This CDR3 contains 16 residues. Losses at the gene ends were 0 bases for V and 5 bases for J; bases not matched to a gene: 9. The CDR3 is CASSQEFQRERNEQYF. Here the CDR3 DNA reads TGTGCCAGCAGCCAAGAATTCCAGCGGGAGAGAAACGAGCAGTACTTC.

The count of this clone is one. The gene calls are TRBV28 and TRBJ2-3; tentative D call: TRBD2 (5 bases). The CDR3 sequence is 17 residues long. Germline lookup yields CDR1 MDHEN and CDR2 SYDVKM. V was shortened by 3 bases and J by 0 bases, with 16 bases between the two germline ends. CDR3 coding DNA: TGTGCCAGCAGTTTTTCCCCCCCCTGGACTAGCACAGATACGCAGTATTTT. It translates to CASSFSPPWTSTDTQYF.

This chain links TRBV11-2 with TRBJ1-5; the D is unclear. The CDR3 loop spans 13 amino acids. CDR1 is SGHAT and CDR2 is FQNNGV in the germline V gene. V dropped 3 bases and J dropped 8 bases, with 11 bases sitting between them. CDR3 bases: TGTGCCAGCAGCTTTGGCTCTTTCGAGCCCCAGCATTTT. It encodes CASSFGSFEPQHF.

The genes are TRBV7-2 and TRBJ2-2, with 7 bases aligning to TRBD2. Germline values: CDR1 SGHTA, CDR2 FQGNSA. The V gene end was trimmed by 5 bases and the J gene end by 5 bases; junction bases not matched to a gene: 8. This CDR3 has 15 amino acids. The CDR3 sequence: CASSLRLAATGELFF. For the CDR3, the DNA is TGTGCCAGCAGCCTCCGACTAGCCGCTACCGGGGAGCTGTTTTTT.

The chain joins TRBV6-6 to TRBJ2-7; possible D gene TRBD1, 5 bases. Between the trimmed V and J ends, which lost 7 bases and 0 bases, there was a span of 10 bases. The germline gives CDR1 MNHNY, CDR2 SVGAGI (reference sequence). This CDR3 is built from 13 residues. The CDR3 reads CASTPTASYEQYF. As DNA, the CDR3 is TGTGCCAGCACCCCGACAGCCTCCTACGAGCAGTACTTC.

The V and J genes are TRBV7-9 and TRBJ1-1; TRBD1 agrees at 12 bases. The CDR3 totals 15 residues. With 6 bases clipped from V and 0 bases from J, the junction kept 2 bases outside the gene matches. CDR1 is SEHNR and CDR2 is FQNEAQ in the germline V gene (reference sequence). CDR3 residues: CASRGQGAMNTEAFF. CDR3 nucleotide sequence: TGTGCCAGCAGGGGACAGGGGGCAATGAACACTGAAGCTTTCTTT.

The chain has TRBV7-2 and TRBJ2-2, with 8 bases fitting TRBD1. The germline gives CDR1 SGHTA, CDR2 FQGNSA. The V gene end was trimmed by 7 bases and the J gene end by 5 bases; junction bases not matched to a gene: 6. This CDR3 has 14 residues. The CDR3 is CASKDRVGTGELFF. As DNA, the CDR3 is TGTGCCAGCAAGGACAGGGTTGGTACCGGGGAGCTGTTTTTT.

This clone was recorded at least ten times. The gene calls are TRBV4-2 and TRBJ2-5; 11 bases map to TRBD2. CDR3 length: 15 residues. Germline loops: CDR1 LGHNA, CDR2 YNFKEQ. V shed 1 base and J 2 bases; nucleotides not matched to a gene: 0. The CDR3 sequence: CASSQGTSGQETQYF. The CDR3 bases are TGTGCCAGCAGCCAAGGGACTAGCGGGCAAGAGACCCAGTACTTC.

The chain couples TRBV11-2 to TRBJ2-7, with 12 bases that match TRBD2. This CDR3 is 16 amino acids long. V dropped 5 bases and J dropped 6; count of bases not matched to a gene: 11. CDR1 is SGHAT, CDR2 FQNNGV, per germline. DNA of the CDR3: TGTGCCAGCAGCCTGGGACTAGCGGGCGGAGCCTTCGAGCAGTACTTC. Protein sequence: CASSLGLAGGAFEQYF. Complete variable domain (other parts from reference TRBV11-2 and TRBJ2-7): EAGVAQSPRYKIIEKRQSVAFWCNPISGHATLYWYQQILGQGPKLLIQFQNNGVVDDSQLPKDRFSAERLKGVDSTLKIQPAKLEDSAVYLCASSLGLAGGAFEQYFGPGTRLTVT.

The V and J genes are TRBV28 and TRBJ2-7; 9 nucleotides agree with TRBD1. V shed 7 bases, J shed 6 bases, and the junction held 10 bases outside the gene matches. Germline lookup yields CDR1 MDHEN and CDR2 SYDVKM. CDR3 length equals 14 residues. CDR3 sequence reads: CASTPGQGISEQYF. The DNA of the CDR3 is TGTGCCAGCACTCCGGGACAGGGCATCTCCGAGCAGTACTTC.

The chain carries TRBV27 and TRBJ2-7; 11 positions agree with TRBD1. Germline loops: CDR1 MNHEY, CDR2 SMNVEV (reference sequence). V was clipped by 3 bases and J by 3 bases; unmatched bases: 4. There are 15 residues in the CDR3. The CDR3 loop reads CASSLLGQGDYEQYF. In DNA form, the CDR3 reads TGTGCCAGCAGTTTGTTGGGACAGGGGGACTACGAGCAGTACTTC.

V usage is TRBV4-2 and J usage is TRBJ2-1, with 9 bases fitting TRBD2. Unmatched junction bases numbered 13, after V lost 8 bases and J lost 5 bases. Germline assignment: CDR1 LGHNA and CDR2 YNFKEQ. The CDR3 has 16 amino acids. The CDR3 region has the DNA TGTGCCAGCTGGCGGGAGGGTGGCGGGGCCCACAATGAGCAGTTCTTC. This sequence encodes CASWREGGGAHNEQFF.

The chain is built from TRBV4-2 and TRBJ2-3, with D perhaps matching TRBD1 (6 bases). V lost 4 bases and J 4 bases, leaving 18 bases between the germline ends. The length of the CDR3 is 16 residues. Germline V gene data show CDR1 as LGHNA and CDR2 as YNFKEQ. In DNA form, the CDR3 reads TGTGCCAGCAGCCTTGCTTCAGGGGCGCGGTCAGATACGCAGTATTTT. It specifies CASSLASGARSDTQYF.

The genes are TRBV10-3 and TRBJ1-4, with 9 bases lining up with TRBD1. Germline trimming cut 10 bases from V and 6 bases from J; bases unmatched to any gene: 6. CDR1 is ENHRY, CDR2 SYGVKD, per germline. CDR3 size: 13 residues. CDR3 nucleotide sequence: TGTGCCACCAAGGACAGGGGTGATGAAAAACTGTTTTTT. The encoded protein is CATKDRGDEKLFF.

This chain joins TRBV29-1 and TRBJ2-7; a weak D match, TRBD1 (7 bases). The CDR3 length is 13 residues. Germline CDR1 SQVTM, CDR2 ANQGSEA. V was cut by 5 bases and J by 4 bases, with 15 bases left in between. The CDR3 protein is CSVSRGRLYEQYF. As DNA, the CDR3 is TGCAGCGTTAGCAGGGGGAGGTTGTACGAGCAGTACTTC.

This sequence joins TRBV27 and TRBJ2-1; 9 nucleotides agree with TRBD2. V lost 3 bases to trimming and J lost 8 bases; unmatched junction nucleotides: 11. The CDR3 covers 16 residues. Germline CDR1 MNHEY, CDR2 SMNVEV (reference sequence). DNA for the CDR3: TGTGCCAGCAGTTTTTTTTGGGCGGGAGGGCCGGATGAGCAGTTCTTC. Translation: CASSFFWAGGPDEQFF.

CDR3 sequence (DNA): TGTGCCAGCGGACAGAGCTCCTACAATGAGCAGTTCTTC. Translating gives CASGQSSYNEQFF. The V call is TRBV27, the J call TRBJ2-1; the D gene is possibly TRBD1 (6 bases). Germline V gene data show CDR1 as MNHEY and CDR2 as SMNVEV (reference sequence). Between the trimmed V and J ends, which lost 8 bases and 0 bases, there was a span of 8 bases. The CDR3 totals 13 residues.